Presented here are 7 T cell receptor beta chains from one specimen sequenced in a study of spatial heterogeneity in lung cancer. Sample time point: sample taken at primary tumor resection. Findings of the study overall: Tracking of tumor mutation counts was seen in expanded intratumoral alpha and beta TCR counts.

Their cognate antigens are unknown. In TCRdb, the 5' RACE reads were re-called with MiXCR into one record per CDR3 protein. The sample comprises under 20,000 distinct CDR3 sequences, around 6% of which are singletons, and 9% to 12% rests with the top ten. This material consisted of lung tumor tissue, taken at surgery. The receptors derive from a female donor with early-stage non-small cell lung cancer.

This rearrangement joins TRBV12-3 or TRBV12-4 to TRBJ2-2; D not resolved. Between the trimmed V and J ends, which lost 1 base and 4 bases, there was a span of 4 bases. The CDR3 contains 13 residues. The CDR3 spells CASSLGTTGELFF. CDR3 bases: TGTGCCAGCAGTTTAGGGACCACCGGGGAGCTGTTTTTT.

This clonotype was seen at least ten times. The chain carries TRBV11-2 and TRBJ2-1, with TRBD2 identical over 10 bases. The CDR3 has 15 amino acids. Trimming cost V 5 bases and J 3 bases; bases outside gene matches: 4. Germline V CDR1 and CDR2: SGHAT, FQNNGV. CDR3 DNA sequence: TGTGCCAGCAGCCTCACTAGCGGGGTCTACAATGAGCAGTTCTTC. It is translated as CASSLTSGVYNEQFF. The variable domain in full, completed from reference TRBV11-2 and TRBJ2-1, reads EAGVAQSPRYKIIEKRQSVAFWCNPISGHATLYWYQQILGQGPKLLIQFQNNGVVDDSQLPKDRFSAERLKGVDSTLKIQPAKLEDSAVYLCASSLTSGVYNEQFFGPGTRLTVL.

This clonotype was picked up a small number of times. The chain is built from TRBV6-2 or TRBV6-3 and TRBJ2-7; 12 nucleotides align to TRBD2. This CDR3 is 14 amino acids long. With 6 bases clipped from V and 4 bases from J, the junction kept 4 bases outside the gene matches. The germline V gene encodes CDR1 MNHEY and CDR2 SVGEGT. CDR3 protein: CASRPGLAGYEQYF. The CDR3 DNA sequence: TGTGCCAGCAGGCCCGGACTAGCGGGATACGAGCAGTACTTC.

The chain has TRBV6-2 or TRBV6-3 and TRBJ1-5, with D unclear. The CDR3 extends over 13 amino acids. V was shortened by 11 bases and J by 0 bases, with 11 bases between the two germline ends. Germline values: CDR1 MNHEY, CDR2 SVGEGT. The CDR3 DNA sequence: TGTGCCTCTCAGGCCGATAGCAATCAGCCCCAGCATTTT. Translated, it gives CASQADSNQPQHF.

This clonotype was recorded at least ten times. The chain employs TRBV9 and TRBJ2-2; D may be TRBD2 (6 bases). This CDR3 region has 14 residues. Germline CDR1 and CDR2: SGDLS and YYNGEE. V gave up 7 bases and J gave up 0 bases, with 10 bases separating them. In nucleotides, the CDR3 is TGTGCCAGCTGCAGGGAGGCGAACACCGGGGAGCTGTTTTTT. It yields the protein CASCREANTGELFF.

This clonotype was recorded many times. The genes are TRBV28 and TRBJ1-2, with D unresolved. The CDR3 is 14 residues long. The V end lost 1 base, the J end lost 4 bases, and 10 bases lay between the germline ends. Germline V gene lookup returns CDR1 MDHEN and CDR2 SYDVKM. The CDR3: CASSLFGVAYGYTF. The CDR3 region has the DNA TGTGCCAGCAGTTTATTCGGGGTTGCCTATGGCTACACCTTC.

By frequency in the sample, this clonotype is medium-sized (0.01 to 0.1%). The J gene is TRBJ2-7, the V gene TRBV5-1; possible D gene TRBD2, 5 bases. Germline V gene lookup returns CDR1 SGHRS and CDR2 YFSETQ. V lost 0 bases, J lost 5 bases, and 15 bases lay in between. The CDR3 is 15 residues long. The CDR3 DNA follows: TGCGCCAGCAGCTTGGGCGGTGGGAGCCAGGACGAGCAGTACTTC. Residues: CASSLGGGSQDEQYF.